This TCR beta chain was profiled in a study of shared clonotypes between healthy human individuals. Study information: Each donor's CD8 memory used one plate, CD8 naive two, each CD4 subset three. Whole-study findings and limits: In contrast to clonotypes shared by all four donors, non-shared clonotypes had lower generation probabilities.

On this clone: Its antigen is undetermined.

CD45RA+ naive and CD45RA-negative memory subsets were separated from CD4+ cells. Data came from immunoSEQ multiplex PCR; TCRdb stores just in-frame clones and leaves some out. Found here are about 2 million clones, roughly 95% of them singletons; the top ten hold 0.1% to 0.15%. The CDR3 totals 15 residues. Trimming removed 7 bases at V and 6 bases at J, with 23 bases between. Germline CDR1 SGHRS, CDR2 YFSETQ. The chain combines TRBV5-1 with TRBJ2-7; D is perhaps TRBD1 or TRBD2 (6 bases each). The receptor's source is a man aged 18 to 29 in good health. The sequenced sample consisted of naive CD4+ T cells sorted from blood. The subset denotes: CD45RA+ positively selected. The CDR3 nucleotides read TGCGCCAGCCGCTCAATGCTGCAGGGGACTTTCGAGCAGTACTTC. It encodes CASRSMLQGTFEQYF.